There are many counts of the clone carrying this T cell receptor (beta chain). The antigen remains undetermined. This sample is drawn from a study of T cell repertoires in cytomegalovirus infection. At the level of the study: A matching HLA type, together with CMV infection, was signaled by public TCR beta signatures. Study outcomes and limitations: CMV carriers with the relevant HLA were identified by cumulative public TCR beta family frequency. HLA-C-restricted CMV-specific TCR beta clonotypes prevailed in the ex vivo response.

TCRdb re-derived calls from the reads in MiXCR, one entry per CDR3 protein. This sample yields about 260,000 distinct CDR3 sequences, of which roughly an eighth are seen a single time; around 8.7% belongs to the top ten. Germline-derived CDR1 and CDR2 are SGHTA and FQGNSA. CDR3 length: 15 residues. V lost 3 bases to trimming and J lost 4 bases; unmatched junction nucleotides: 6. The receptor's source is a human donor in good health (CMV status not recorded). Some clones in this sample may be carry-over from other donors' samples. This chain links TRBV7-2 with TRBJ1-5; 7 bases map to TRBD1. Source material: PBMCs. The CDR3 loop reads CASSFHRGWNQPQHF. DNA for the CDR3: TGTGCCAGCAGCTTCCACAGGGGTTGGAATCAGCCCCAGCATTTT.